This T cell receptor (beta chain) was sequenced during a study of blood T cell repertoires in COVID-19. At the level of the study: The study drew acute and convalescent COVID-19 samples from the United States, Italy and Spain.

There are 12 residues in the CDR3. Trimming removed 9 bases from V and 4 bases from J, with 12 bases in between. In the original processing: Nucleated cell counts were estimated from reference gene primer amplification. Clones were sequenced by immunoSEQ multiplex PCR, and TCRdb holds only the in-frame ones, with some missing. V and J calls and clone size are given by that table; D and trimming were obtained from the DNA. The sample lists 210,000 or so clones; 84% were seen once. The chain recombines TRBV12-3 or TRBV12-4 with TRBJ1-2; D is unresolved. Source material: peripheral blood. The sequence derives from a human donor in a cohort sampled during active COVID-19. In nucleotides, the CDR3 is TGTGCCAGATACGTACGGGGCTATGGCTACACCTTC. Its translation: CARYVRGYGYTF.